The clone carrying this TCR beta chain was seen just once. Its antigen is still unknown. The CDR3 runs to 15 residues. Germline lookup yields CDR1 MNHNS and CDR2 SASEGT. V was shortened by 2 bases and J by 3 bases, with 14 bases between the two germline ends. The source of the sample is a study of CD8+ T cells in alopecia areata. About the research overall: Treated patients were given 5 to 10 mg oral tofacitinib twice daily.

The sample's treatment: oral pan-JAK inhibitor, 5-10 mg twice daily. Specimens obtained from alopecia areata patients comprised lesional scalp punch biopsies and peripheral blood. Isolated RNA was reverse transcribed into cDNA used as the sequencing template. Clones were sequenced by immunoSEQ multiplex PCR, and TCRdb holds only the in-frame ones, with some missing. The table records fewer than 150,000 clones, approximately 85% of them present only once. General study findings and limits: Significant decreases in scalp clonality and expanded CD8+ clones followed tofacitinib treatment. Although TCR sharing was seen in mice, sharing across patients was less clear, possibly for HLA-related reasons.

Material: CD8+ T cells sorted from blood, obtained at week 4, from a patient treated with tofacitinib. V and J are TRBV6-1 and TRBJ2-7; possibly TRBD1 for D (8 bases). The origin of this receptor is a human donor with alopecia areata. CDR3 coding DNA: TGTGCCAGCAGTGAATTGACAGGGGAGGGCTACGAGCAGTACTTC. This sequence encodes CASSELTGEGYEQYF.